The 31 T cell receptor beta chains in this list originate from one sample, sequenced in a study of control samples from healthy donors and cancer patients. Measured with immunoSEQ multiplex PCR; TCRdb has only the in-frame clones, and not every one. The sample includes about 150,000 clones, 85% to 95% seen only once; the top ten take 2% to 2.5%. The sample comprised blood. The receptors here all came from a man aged 45-60 years in good health.

The J gene is TRBJ2-2, the V gene TRBV7-3; D remains ambiguous. Germline V gene sequence: CDR1 SGHTA, CDR2 FQGTGA. The CDR3 consists of 13 residues. V was trimmed by 6 bases and J by 0 bases, leaving 5 bases between them. CDR3 nucleotides: TGTGCCAGCAGTGGCGCGAACACCGGGGAGCTGTTTTTT. Protein sequence: CASSGANTGELFF.

This chain uses TRBV14 with TRBJ1-1, with D possibly matching TRBD1 (6 bases). CDR3 length: 15 amino acids. CDR1 and CDR2 (germline): SGHDN, FVKESK. V lost 4 bases, J lost 4 bases, and 16 bases lay in between. CDR3 sequence (DNA): TGTGCCAGCAGCCCCGGGACATCGAGCGGCACTGAAGCTTTCTTT. Translating it yields CASSPGTSSGTEAFF.

The genes are TRBV10-3 and TRBJ2-1; D gene unclear. The CDR3 contains 13 residues. Germline V lookup: CDR1 ENHRY, CDR2 SYGVKD. Trimming stripped 9 bases from V and 9 bases from J, with 18 bases between. The CDR3 region is CAILIGNGPEQFF. CDR3 coding DNA: TGTGCCATTTTGATAGGTAATGGCCCTGAGCAGTTCTTC.

The chain uses TRBV6-4 and TRBJ2-2; D call uncertain. The CDR3 is 14 amino acids. Germline V gene lookup returns CDR1 MRHNA and CDR2 SNTAGT. V lost 3 bases and J lost 3, with 8 bases in between. The CDR3 nucleotides are TGTGCCAGCAGTGAGCAAGGAGACACCGGGGAGCTGTTTTTT. It translates to CASSEQGDTGELFF.

The rearrangement uses TRBV24-1 and TRBJ2-6, with D maybe TRBD2 (6 bases). The CDR3 sequence is 14 residues long. V was shortened by 5 bases and J by 2 bases, with 6 bases between the two germline ends. The V gene's germline CDR1 is KGHDR and CDR2 SFDVKD. The CDR3 spells CATSGGAGANVLTF. CDR3 DNA: TGTGCCACCAGTGGCGGGGCTGGGGCCAACGTCCTGACTTTC.

The rearrangement links TRBV16 to TRBJ1-2, with a possible D match to TRBD1 (5 bases). Germline V gene lookup returns CDR1 KGHSY and CDR2 FQNENV. V was trimmed by 0 bases and J by 3 bases, leaving 11 bases between them. This CDR3 spans 15 amino acids. In DNA form, the CDR3 reads TGTGCCAGCAGCCAATCGGCCGGGACCCACTATGGCTACACCTTC. Its translation is CASSQSAGTHYGYTF.

The V gene is TRBV25-1, the J gene TRBJ1-2; TRBD1 matches 8 bases. Looked up from germline, CDR1 is MGHDK and CDR2 is SYGVNS. V trimming: 5 bases; J trimming: 6 bases; junction bases outside the gene matches: 11. The CDR3 has 15 amino acids. The DNA for the CDR3 is TGTGCCAGCAGTAAAAGGCAGGGGGCAAGGGATGGCTACACCTTC. Translated: CASSKRQGARDGYTF.

The rearrangement links TRBV15 to TRBJ1-2, with TRBD1 identical over 7 bases. The CDR3 spans 16 residues. The V and J ends lost 1 base and 5 bases, in that order; junction bases with no gene match: 10. CDR1 is LNHNV, CDR2 YYDKDF, per germline (reference sequence). The CDR3 coding sequence is TGTGCCACCAGCAGAGTCGGGGGGACAGTGATTTATGGCTACACCTTC. This sequence encodes CATSRVGGTVIYGYTF.

The V call is TRBV27, the J call TRBJ2-1, with 12 bases fitting TRBD2. The length of the CDR3 is 14 residues. The trim removed 6 bases at V and 14 bases at J, leaving 11 bases unmatched. CDR1 MNHEY and CDR2 SMNVEV come from the germline V gene (reference sequence). CDR3 DNA sequence: TGTGCCAGCAGATGGACTAGCGGGACTCTTGGGGAGTTCTTC. Its protein is CASRWTSGTLGEFF.

V gene TRBV2 combines with J gene TRBJ2-1; 10 bases fit TRBD2. The junction had 10 bases not matched to a gene; V was cut back by 5 bases and J by 9 bases. Germline CDR1 reads SNHLY; CDR2 reads FYNNEI. The CDR3 sequence is 15 residues long. In nucleotides, the CDR3 is TGTGCCAGCAGTCCTAGCGGGAGAGAGGTCGGTGAGCAGTTCTTC. Residues: CASSPSGREVGEQFF.

This clone was recorded only once. The rearrangement uses TRBV19 and TRBJ1-5; D is unresolved. V lost 3 bases to trimming and J lost 4 bases, with 13 bases between them. The germline gives CDR1 LNHDA, CDR2 SQIVND (reference sequence). The CDR3 extends over 15 amino acids. In nucleotides, the CDR3 is TGTGCCAGTAGTATTTCGGCGGCAACGAATCAGCCCCAGCATTTT. Translation: CASSISAATNQPQHF.

This clone was picked up one time. CDR3 region: CASSLWRLANTDTQYF. CDR3 nucleotide sequence: TGTGCCAGCAGTTTATGGAGGCTAGCTAACACAGATACGCAGTATTTT. This rearrangement joins TRBV28 to TRBJ2-3; D might be TRBD2 (5 bases). V was cut by 0 bases and J by 2 bases, with 12 bases left in between. CDR3 length equals 16 residues. Germline V gene data show CDR1 as MDHEN and CDR2 as SYDVKM.

The gene calls are TRBV6-1 and TRBJ1-3, with a possible D match to TRBD1 (5 bases). The germline gives CDR1 MNHNS, CDR2 SASEGT. The CDR3 has 17 residues. Trimming removed 2 bases from V and 2 bases from J, with 16 bases in between. The CDR3 bases are TGTGCCAGCAGTGAAAATGGCTCTGGACAAGCTGGAAACACCATATATTTT. It is translated as CASSENGSGQAGNTIYF.

This sequence joins TRBV12-3 or TRBV12-4 and TRBJ2-3; 10 bases match TRBD1. CDR3 length: 13 amino acids. Unmatched junction bases numbered 0, after V lost 5 bases and J lost 4 bases. CDR3 nucleotide sequence: TGTGCCAGCAGTGGACAGGGGGCAGATACGCAGTATTTT. This sequence encodes CASSGQGADTQYF.

The chain uses TRBV5-1 and TRBJ1-1; D might be TRBD1 (5 bases). The CDR3 spans 14 residues. The ends were cut back, 3 bases at V and 1 base at J, with 10 bases in the middle. Germline CDR1 and CDR2: SGHRS and YFSETQ. DNA of the CDR3: TGCGCCAGCAGCTCGGGGGGACCGAACACTGAAGCTTTCTTT. It specifies CASSSGGPNTEAFF.

The chain has TRBV4-2 and TRBJ2-7, with D possibly matching TRBD1 (5 bases). This CDR3 has 16 amino acids. Trimming removed 2 bases from V and 3 bases from J, with 17 bases in between. Germline assignment: CDR1 LGHNA and CDR2 YNFKEQ. CDR3 in DNA: TGTGCCAGCAGCCAACTATTAGCCCGACAGAACTACGAGCAGTACTTC. It is translated as CASSQLLARQNYEQYF.

The chain couples TRBV19 to TRBJ1-1; D is uncertain. V was pared by 1 base and J by 0 bases, with 3 bases between. The CDR3 is 13 amino acids. Germline V gives CDR1 LNHDA, CDR2 SQIVND (reference sequence). CDR3 DNA: TGTGCCAGTAGTATAGCTGTGAACACTGAAGCTTTCTTT. The encoded protein is CASSIAVNTEAFF.

Details on this clone: Other DNA sequences in the sample encode the same CDR3. The genes are TRBV14 and TRBJ2-7; D is unclear. Germline CDR1 and CDR2: SGHDN and FVKESK. This CDR3 contains 12 residues. The V and J ends lost 1 base and 4 bases respectively, with 5 bases between them. Here the CDR3 reads CASSQVPYEQYF. The CDR3 DNA is TGTGCCAGCAGCCAAGTACCATACGAGCAGTACTTC.

The chain uses TRBV5-1 and TRBJ1-4; D might be TRBD1 (6 bases). This CDR3 is 17 amino acids long. Germline-derived CDR1 and CDR2 are SGHRS and YFSETQ. The ends were cut back, 0 bases at V and 4 bases at J, with 16 bases in the middle. For the CDR3, the DNA is TGCGCCAGCAGCTTGGTGGTGACAGGACTTGTTAATGAAAAACTGTTTTTT. It codes for CASSLVVTGLVNEKLFF.

This clone occurred a few times. The chain joins TRBV19 to TRBJ2-7, with TRBD2 matching over 14 bases. The ends lost 5 bases at V and 7 bases at J; junction bases unmatched: 7. The CDR3 contains 15 residues. Germline V lookup: CDR1 LNHDA, CDR2 SQIVND (reference sequence). The CDR3 coding sequence is TGTGCCAGTAGTTCCGCCGGGACTAGCGGGAGTGAGCAGTACTTC. Translation: CASSSAGTSGSEQYF. Supplemented by reference TRBV19 and TRBJ2-7, the full variable domain reads DGGITQSPKYLFRKEGQNVTLSCEQNLNHDAMYWYRQDPGQGLRLIYYSQIVNDFQKGDIAEGYSVSREKKESFPLTVTSAQKNPTAFYLCASSSAGTSGSEQYFGPGTRLTVT.

This clone was observed a single time. The chain couples TRBV4-1 to TRBJ2-3; 8 bases are shared with TRBD2. The trim removed 1 base at V and 3 bases at J, leaving 3 bases unmatched. The CDR3 is 15 residues long. CDR1 is MGHRA and CDR2 is YSYEKL in the germline V gene. The CDR3 is CASSQVSGGTDTQYF. CDR3 sequence (DNA): TGCGCCAGCAGCCAAGTGTCGGGAGGGACAGATACGCAGTATTTT.

J is TRBJ1-2 and V is TRBV2; no clear D. The CDR3 spans 12 residues. Trimming pared 1 base from V and 5 bases from J, leaving 5 bases between. Germline lookup yields CDR1 SNHLY and CDR2 FYNNEI. The CDR3 coding sequence is TGTGCCAGCAGTGAAGAACAGTATGGCTACACCTTC. This gives the protein CASSEEQYGYTF.

This clone was seen a handful of times. The chain couples TRBV4-1 to TRBJ1-3; D is unclear. There are 14 residues in the CDR3. V lost 0 bases and J 6 bases, leaving 9 bases between the germline ends. Germline CDR1 MGHRA, CDR2 YSYEKL. The CDR3 DNA reads as TGCGCCAGCAGCCAAGATGGCAGCGTAAACACCATATATTTT. Protein sequence: CASSQDGSVNTIYF.

This clone was seen just once. V gene TRBV19 combines with J gene TRBJ1-4, with TRBD1 identical over 8 bases. After removal of 6 bases from V and 8 bases from J, the junction contained 8 bases not matched to a gene. CDR1 LNHDA and CDR2 SQIVND come from the germline V gene (reference sequence). This CDR3 region has 14 residues. The DNA of the CDR3 is TGTGCCAGTAGACCGACAGGGGTGAGAGAAAAACTGTTTTTT. This codes for CASRPTGVREKLFF.

V is TRBV28 and J is TRBJ2-2, with 13 bases lining up with TRBD2. Germline CDR1 is MDHEN and CDR2 is SYDVKM. V lost 9 bases, J lost 8 bases, and 12 bases stayed unmatched. The CDR3 has 16 amino acids. The CDR3 loop is CASARTSGSSKGELFF. The CDR3 nucleotides read TGTGCCAGTGCTAGGACTAGCGGGAGCTCTAAAGGGGAGCTGTTTTTT.

The chain carries TRBV18 and TRBJ2-7; 7 bases align to TRBD1. CDR1 KGHSH and CDR2 LQKENI come from the germline V gene. V trimming: 3 bases; J trimming: 1 base; junction bases outside the gene matches: 6. CDR3 length: 15 residues. The CDR3 protein is CASSPSRRGSYEQYF. The CDR3 bases are TGTGCCAGCTCACCGAGTCGCAGGGGGTCCTACGAGCAGTACTTC.

This clone was observed a single time. This CDR3 reads CASSSLGRYEQYF. Here the CDR3 DNA reads TGTGCCAGTAGTAGTCTCGGGCGTTACGAGCAGTACTTC. The chain joins TRBV19 to TRBJ2-7; D is unresolved. The V and J ends lost 4 bases and 4 bases respectively, with 11 bases between them. The CDR3 covers 13 residues. Germline CDR1 is LNHDA and CDR2 is SQIVND (reference sequence).

This clone occurred once. The chain combines TRBV15 with TRBJ2-3; 7 nucleotides agree with TRBD1. The CDR3 is 15 residues long. V dropped 5 bases and J dropped 0; count of bases not matched to a gene: 5. In germline, CDR1 is LNHNV, CDR2 YYDKDF (reference sequence). The CDR3 region has the DNA TGTGCCACCAGCTTCCAGACAGGGAGCACAGATACGCAGTATTTT. Amino acid sequence: CATSFQTGSTDTQYF.

J is TRBJ2-3 and V is TRBV2; D call uncertain. Looked up from germline, CDR1 is SNHLY and CDR2 is FYNNEI. The V end lost 1 base, the J end lost 1 base, and 3 bases lay between the germline ends. The CDR3 has 13 amino acids. CDR3 in amino acids: CASSEGGTDTQYF. DNA for the CDR3: TGTGCCAGCAGTGAAGGGGGCACAGATACGCAGTATTTT.

The genes are TRBV6-5 and TRBJ2-7, with 7 bases fitting TRBD1. This CDR3 comprises 15 residues. After removal of 0 bases from V and 7 bases from J, the junction contained 9 bases not matched to a gene. The germline CDR1 and CDR2 sequences are MNHEY and SVGAGI. The CDR3 sequence is CASSYSISNRGEQYF. The CDR3 DNA sequence: TGTGCCAGCAGTTACTCGATTAGTAACAGGGGAGAGCAGTACTTC.

The chain uses TRBV10-1 and TRBJ1-5; 7 nucleotides align to TRBD1. From germline, CDR1 is WNHNN and CDR2 SYGVQD (reference sequence). CDR3 length: 16 amino acids. Losses at the gene ends were 4 bases for V and 1 base for J; bases not matched to a gene: 7. Here the CDR3 reads CASSGITGASNQPQHF. DNA of the CDR3: TGCGCCAGCAGTGGAATCACAGGGGCGAGCAATCAGCCCCAGCATTTT.